Listed here are 27 T cell receptor beta chains from one sample, sequenced in a study of blood T cell repertoires in COVID-19. Produced via immunoSEQ multiplex PCR; TCRdb's table is partial and in-frame only. The sample holds around 70,000 clones, more than 80% seen once. What was sequenced was peripheral blood. Source of these receptors: a woman aged 80 or older with active or convalescent COVID-19.

This clone was detected only a few times. This chain uses TRBV5-1 with TRBJ2-5; D gene ambiguous. Trimming pared 0 bases from V and 5 bases from J, leaving 14 bases between. The CDR3 has 15 residues. The germline V gene has CDR1 SGHRS and CDR2 YFSETQ. CDR3 region: CASSLEGGLRETQYF. Here the CDR3 DNA reads TGCGCCAGCAGCTTGGAAGGCGGTTTAAGGGAGACCCAGTACTTC. The full variable domain, in which reference TRBV5-1 and TRBJ2-5 provide the parts outside the CDR3, is KAGVTQTPRYLIKTRGQQVTLSCSPISGHRSVSWYQQTPGQGLQFLFEYFSETQRNKGNFPGRFSGRQFSNSRSEMNVSTLELGDSALYLCASSLEGGLRETQYFGPGTRLLVL.

The rearrangement joins TRBV5-5 to TRBJ1-2, with D uncertain. Trimming removed 1 base at V and 4 bases at J, with 17 bases between. CDR3 size: 16 residues. Per germline, CDR1 SGHKS and CDR2 YYEKEE (reference sequence). CDR3 sequence (DNA): TGTGCCAGCAGCTTGTTGGCGGCCTCGGGGTCCTATGGCTACACCTTC. It encodes CASSLLAASGSYGYTF.

This clone has just one count. The chain couples TRBV5-4 to TRBJ1-2, with 7 bases identical to TRBD1. With V trimmed by 1 base and J by 8 bases, 8 bases remained unmatched. The germline CDR1 and CDR2 sequences are SGHNT and YYREEE (reference sequence). The CDR3 has 14 residues. The DNA for the CDR3 is TGTGCCAGCAGCTTGAGTACAGGGGTGAGAGGCTACACCTTC. As protein: CASSLSTGVRGYTF.

J is TRBJ2-7 and V is TRBV10-3, with unresolved D. In germline, CDR1 is ENHRY, CDR2 SYGVKD. Trimming removed 3 bases at V and 6 bases at J, with 9 bases between. CDR3 size: 12 residues. CDR3 residues: CAISDQVSEQYF. The CDR3 nucleotides are TGTGCCATCAGTGATCAAGTTAGCGAGCAGTACTTC.

V is TRBV2 and J is TRBJ2-3, with TRBD2 matching 7 bases. Germline CDR1 reads SNHLY; CDR2 reads FYNNEI. The CDR3 sequence is 13 residues long. Germline trimming cut 7 bases from V and 4 bases from J; bases unmatched to any gene: 5. DNA for the CDR3: TGTGCCAGCAATGGGGGGAGGGCAGATACGCAGTATTTT. Translation gives CASNGGRADTQYF.

V gene TRBV28 combines with J gene TRBJ1-4, with 7 bases lining up with TRBD1. The germline CDR1 and CDR2 sequences are MDHEN and SYDVKM. After removal of 5 bases from V and 3 bases from J, the junction contained 6 bases not matched to a gene. The CDR3 extends over 15 amino acids. This CDR3 is CASSEAGQPNEKLFF. The CDR3 DNA follows: TGTGCCAGCAGTGAGGCGGGACAGCCTAATGAAAAACTGTTTTTT.

This clone occurred once. This chain joins TRBV19 and TRBJ2-2; D remains ambiguous. Trimming cost V 9 bases and J 6 bases, with 20 bases left between them. Germline V lookup: CDR1 LNHDA, CDR2 SQIVND (reference sequence). This CDR3 has 15 amino acids. CDR3 in amino acids: CASNAVGLGSGELFF. The CDR3 DNA reads as TGTGCCAGCAACGCGGTAGGCCTCGGATCCGGGGAGCTGTTTTTT.

This chain uses TRBV24-1 with TRBJ1-5; 9 positions match TRBD1. The CDR3 runs to 17 residues. After removal of 4 bases from V and 4 bases from J, the junction contained 10 bases not matched to a gene. CDR1 KGHDR and CDR2 SFDVKD come from the germline V gene. Written as DNA, the CDR3 is TGTGCCACCAGTGAATCGGCCGGGACAGGGAGGAATCAGCCCCAGCATTTT. The encoded protein is CATSESAGTGRNQPQHF.

This chain uses TRBV30 with TRBJ2-1, with 11 bases identical to TRBD2. CDR1 and CDR2 from the germline V gene are GTSNPN and SVGIG (reference sequence). J gave up 10 bases and V 0 bases, and 8 bases lay outside the gene matches. The CDR3 has 15 residues. In nucleotides, the CDR3 is TGTGCCTGGAGTGTAATCACTAGCGGGAGTAACGAGCAGTTCTTC. Protein product: CAWSVITSGSNEQFF.

V and J are TRBV19 and TRBJ2-3; 7 positions agree with TRBD1. J gave up 4 bases and V 3 bases, and 1 base lay outside the gene matches. Germline CDR1 and CDR2: LNHDA and SQIVND (reference sequence). The CDR3 has 13 residues. This CDR3 is CASSMGQPDTQYF. The CDR3 DNA is TGTGCCAGTAGTATGGGACAGCCAGATACGCAGTATTTT.

This chain joins TRBV19 and TRBJ1-2, with 9 positions matching TRBD1. This CDR3 is 13 amino acids long. V shed 5 bases and J 7 bases; nucleotides not matched to a gene: 5. The V gene's germline CDR1 is LNHDA and CDR2 SQIVND (reference sequence). Written as DNA, the CDR3 is TGTGCCAGTAGTCGCGGACAGGGGTTTGGCTACACCTTC. Amino acids: CASSRGQGFGYTF.

V is TRBV27 and J is TRBJ1-1; 7 bases line up with TRBD1. CDR1 and CDR2 (germline): MNHEY, SMNVEV (reference sequence). The J segment lost 6 bases and the V segment lost 7 bases, leaving 8 bases of the junction unmatched. There are 13 residues in the CDR3. This CDR3 reads CASNEDRDPEAFF. The CDR3 coding sequence is TGTGCCAGCAATGAAGACAGGGACCCTGAAGCTTTCTTT.

The rearrangement joins TRBV27 to TRBJ2-4; TRBD2 agrees at 7 bases. CDR3 length: 14 amino acids. Germline-derived CDR1 and CDR2 are MNHEY and SMNVEV (reference sequence). Germline trimming cut 3 bases from V and 1 base from J; bases unmatched to any gene: 0. CDR3 coding DNA: TGTGCCAGCAGTTTGCGGGGGGCCAAAAACATTCAGTACTTC. Its translation: CASSLRGAKNIQYF.

The J gene is TRBJ2-7, the V gene TRBV5-1, with 7 positions matching TRBD1. Unmatched junction bases numbered 2, after V lost 0 bases and J lost 2 bases. Germline CDR1 is SGHRS and CDR2 is YFSETQ. This CDR3 has 14 residues. The CDR3 bases are TGCGCCAGCAGCTTGGACAGGGGAGCCTACGAGCAGTACTTC. This translates into CASSLDRGAYEQYF.

This chain uses TRBV7-9 with TRBJ2-1; D may be TRBD2 (6 bases). V lost 7 bases and J 5 bases, leaving 15 bases between the germline ends. Germline-derived CDR1 and CDR2 are SEHNR and FQNEAQ (reference sequence). The CDR3 sequence is 14 residues long. The CDR3 sequence is CASNLEGNHNEQFF. The DNA for the CDR3 is TGTGCCAGCAATCTGGAGGGCAATCACAATGAGCAGTTCTTC.

The table lists this clone with a few counts. The rearrangement links TRBV5-1 to TRBJ2-3; 9 bases line up with TRBD2. The CDR3 runs to 18 residues. Germline CDR1 is SGHRS and CDR2 is YFSETQ. J lost 6 bases, V lost 4 bases, and 18 bases had no gene match. The CDR3 loop is CASSLREGWREGADTQYF. CDR3 DNA: TGCGCCAGCAGCCTCCGAGAAGGGTGGCGGGAGGGCGCGGATACGCAGTATTTT.

The gene calls are TRBV19 and TRBJ2-7, with a weak D call TRBD2 (6 bases). The CDR3 is made up of 14 amino acids. Looked up from germline, CDR1 is LNHDA and CDR2 is SQIVND (reference sequence). The V end lost 4 bases, the J end lost 0 bases, and 10 bases lay between the germline ends. In DNA form, the CDR3 reads TGTGCCAGTAGTAGGGGGACTTTCTCCTACGAGCAGTACTTC. It codes for CASSRGTFSYEQYF.

The rearrangement links TRBV19 to TRBJ1-2; D perhaps matches TRBD1 (5 bases). The CDR3 covers 15 residues. Germline CDR1 LNHDA, CDR2 SQIVND (reference sequence). V gave up 4 bases and J gave up 4 bases, with 16 bases separating them. The CDR3 protein is CASSTTESGAYGYTF. The CDR3 nucleotides read TGTGCCAGTAGTACGACAGAATCCGGCGCCTATGGCTACACCTTC.

The V call is TRBV18, the J call TRBJ1-4, with D tentatively TRBD1 (5 bases). Trimming removed 3 bases at V and 1 base at J, with 12 bases between. The CDR3 is made up of 16 amino acids. The germline V gene has CDR1 KGHSH and CDR2 LQKENI. CDR3 in DNA: TGTGCCAGCTCACCGGCGGGAAGGGGAACTAATGAAAAACTGTTTTTT. Its protein product is CASSPAGRGTNEKLFF. The full variable domain, in which reference TRBV18 and TRBJ1-4 provide the parts outside the CDR3, is NAGVMQNPRHLVRRRGQEARLRCSPMKGHSHVYWYRQLPEEGLKFMVYLQKENIIDESGMPKERFSAEFPKEGPSILRIQQVVRGDSAAYFCASSPAGRGTNEKLFFGSGTQLSVL.

This clone was observed many times. The chain recombines TRBV3-1 (or the pseudogene TRBV3-2) with TRBJ1-6, with 11 bases lining up with TRBD1. Germline CDR1 is LGHDT and CDR2 is YNNKEL (reference sequence). The junction had 6 bases not matched to a gene; V was cut back by 4 bases and J by 10 bases. The CDR3 is 15 amino acids. The chain's CDR3 is CASSLAGTGGSPLHF. Here the CDR3 DNA reads TGTGCCAGCAGCCTAGCCGGGACAGGGGGGTCACCCCTCCACTTT.

This clone was observed a handful of times. The chain couples TRBV2 to TRBJ2-1, with TRBD1 matching over 9 bases. V was clipped by 5 bases and J by 7 bases; unmatched bases: 6. CDR3 length equals 14 residues. The germline V gene encodes CDR1 SNHLY and CDR2 FYNNEI. The CDR3 bases are TGTGCCAGCAGTCTAGGGACAGGGCGGAATGAGCAGTTCTTC. Its protein is CASSLGTGRNEQFF.

This clone was recorded only once. The genes are TRBV2 and TRBJ2-2; tentative D call: TRBD1 (6 bases). Trimming pared 6 bases from V and 0 bases from J, leaving 14 bases between. This CDR3 contains 16 residues. Germline CDR1 reads SNHLY; CDR2 reads FYNNEI. The CDR3 region is CASRSGVNANTGELFF. The CDR3 DNA reads TGTGCCAGCAGGTCAGGGGTTAACGCGAACACCGGGGAGCTGTTTTTT.

This chain connects TRBV11-2 to TRBJ2-7; D is perhaps TRBD1 (5 bases). The CDR3 has 16 residues. The ends were cut back, 0 bases at V and 2 bases at J, with 14 bases in the middle. Germline CDR1 is SGHAT and CDR2 is FQNNGV. The CDR3 sequence is CASSLDPSGIPYEQYF. DNA of the CDR3: TGTGCCAGCAGCTTAGATCCATCAGGGATCCCCTACGAGCAGTACTTC.

The CDR3: CAWSTQGLRGGTIYF. CDR3 coding DNA: TGTGCCTGGAGTACCCAGGGGTTACGTGGGGGCACCATATATTTT. The V and J genes are TRBV30 and TRBJ1-3; a weak D match, TRBD1 (6 bases). The ends were cut back, 2 bases at V and 9 bases at J, with 20 bases in the middle. CDR3 length equals 15 residues. In germline, CDR1 is GTSNPN, CDR2 SVGIG (reference sequence).

The chain is built from TRBV19 and TRBJ1-2; 10 bases align to TRBD1. In germline, CDR1 is LNHDA, CDR2 SQIVND (reference sequence). V lost 5 bases, J lost 3 bases, and 12 bases stayed unmatched. The CDR3 covers 17 residues. In DNA, the CDR3 is TGTGCCAGTAGTCCACGGTACCAAGGGACAGGGGACTATGGCTACACCTTC. Residues: CASSPRYQGTGDYGYTF.

The chain has TRBV4-3 and TRBJ2-1; 9 bases map to TRBD1. This CDR3 is 15 amino acids long. Looked up from germline, CDR1 is LGHNA and CDR2 is YSLEER. V trimming: 0 bases; J trimming: 8 bases; junction bases outside the gene matches: 5. Here the CDR3 reads CASSQDGGQGYEQFF. The CDR3 DNA is TGCGCCAGCAGCCAAGACGGGGGACAGGGTTATGAGCAGTTCTTC.

This clone was counted between two and nine times. The chain carries TRBV5-1 and TRBJ2-3, with 12 nucleotides matching TRBD2. CDR3 length equals 14 residues. V lost 1 base and J lost 9; bases outside the gene matches: 3. Per the germline V gene, CDR1 is SGHRS and CDR2 is YFSETQ. DNA for the CDR3: TGCGCCAGCAGCTTGTCTAGCGGGGGGGCGACGCAGTATTTT. Protein sequence: CASSLSSGGATQYF.